This passage covers 22 T cell receptor beta chains from one sample sequenced in a study of shared T cell receptors in the human thymus. Some clones are missing from TCRdb's copy, which holds only in-frame ones; the method was immunoSEQ multiplex PCR. The table lists 550,000 to 800,000 clones, 70% to 90% of them singletons. Separately, the same data were catalogued under a study of human thymus T cells.

Sequencing was carried out using thymocytes. These receptors were collected from a girl under two years old with a congenital heart defect.

J is TRBJ2-6 and V is TRBV5-4; D is undetermined. V was pared by 4 bases and J by 0 bases, with 5 bases between. In germline, CDR1 is SGHNT, CDR2 YYREEE (reference sequence). This CDR3 comprises 14 residues. DNA for the CDR3: TGTGCCAGCAGCACCTACTCTGGGGCCAACGTCCTGACTTTC. Its translation: CASSTYSGANVLTF.

The gene calls are TRBV18 and TRBJ2-3, with D possibly being TRBD2 (5 bases). The CDR3 totals 14 residues. Germline V gives CDR1 KGHSH, CDR2 LQKENI. V was pared by 3 bases and J by 4 bases, with 11 bases between. The CDR3 loop is CASSPNGNADTQYF. CDR3 DNA sequence: TGTGCCAGCTCACCGAACGGGAACGCAGATACGCAGTATTTT.

A remark on this clone: The CDR3 end shows no conserved phenylalanine or tryptophan, and so a read error is likely. No DNA is shown, since the ends of the CDR3 on it are uncertain; the CDR3 is the one TCRdb lists. The chain links TRBV7-2 to TRBJ2-3; TRBD2 reflects the table's D call only, with no check against the DNA. Inclusive of both ends, the CDR3 amounts to 14 amino acids. The V gene's germline CDR1 is SGHTA and CDR2 FQGNSA. This CDR3 reads CASIHSGTSETMLL.

The genes are TRBV7-2 and TRBJ1-4, with 12 positions matching TRBD1. The CDR3 is made up of 17 amino acids. The trim removed 5 bases at V and 3 bases at J, leaving 7 bases unmatched. Per the germline V gene, CDR1 is SGHTA and CDR2 is FQGNSA. The CDR3, as DNA: TGTGCCAGCAGCCCTAGGGACAGGGGGCCCCCTAATGAAAAACTGTTTTTT. Translating gives CASSPRDRGPPNEKLFF.

In this sample, this clone turned up a few times. The rearrangement joins TRBV19 to TRBJ1-1; TRBD1 is a possible D gene (5 bases). The CDR3 totals 14 residues. V was shortened by 5 bases and J by 6 bases, with 16 bases between the two germline ends. Germline CDR1 is LNHDA and CDR2 is SQIVND (reference sequence). The chain's CDR3 is CASSLGGTTPEAFF. CDR3 nucleotide sequence: TGTGCCAGTAGTTTGGGGGGAACAACCCCTGAAGCTTTCTTT.

This sequence joins TRBV5-5 and TRBJ1-2, with D perhaps TRBD1 (5 bases). The germline V gene has CDR1 SGHKS and CDR2 YYEKEE (reference sequence). The CDR3 is 15 amino acids. The V gene lost 2 bases and the J gene lost 4 bases, with 15 bases spanning the gap. In DNA, the CDR3 is TGTGCCAGCAGCTTATGGCAGGGCCGCGGCTATGGCTACACCTTC. Residues: CASSLWQGRGYGYTF.

The chain recombines TRBV6-1 with TRBJ2-3; 7 bases match TRBD2. The V gene end was trimmed by 3 bases and the J gene end by 2 bases; junction bases not matched to a gene: 14. CDR3 size: 18 residues. From germline, CDR1 is MNHNS and CDR2 SASEGT. DNA of the CDR3: TGTGCCAGCAGTGATCCCGCCCCCCCGCGGGGGAACACAGATACGCAGTATTTT. This translates into CASSDPAPPRGNTDTQYF.

This sequence joins TRBV5-1 and TRBJ2-6, with 7 bases that match TRBD1. CDR3 length: 16 amino acids. Germline values: CDR1 SGHRS, CDR2 YFSETQ. V shed 3 bases and J 2 bases; nucleotides not matched to a gene: 5. CDR3 bases: TGCGCCAGCAGCTCCGCAACAGGGGCTGGGGCCAACGTCCTGACTTTC. Protein sequence: CASSSATGAGANVLTF.

The CDR3 nucleotides are TGTGCCACCAGCAGAGACAGGGGGCAAAGCTCCTATAATTCACCCCTCCACTTT. Translating gives CATSRDRGQSSYNSPLHF. The chain carries TRBV15 and TRBJ1-6; 8 bases are a match to TRBD1. The CDR3 loop spans 18 amino acids. Germline CDR1 and CDR2: LNHNV and YYDKDF (reference sequence). V dropped 0 bases and J dropped 0; count of bases not matched to a gene: 4.

This chain connects TRBV5-8 to TRBJ2-7, with TRBD1 identical over 9 bases. The trim removed 8 bases at V and 2 bases at J, leaving 8 bases unmatched. The CDR3 loop spans 14 amino acids. Germline CDR1 and CDR2: SGHTS and YDEGEE. CDR3 in DNA: TGTGCCAGTGACAGGGGGACAGGGACCTACGAGCAGTACTTC. Encoded protein: CASDRGTGTYEQYF.

This rearrangement joins TRBV5-8 to TRBJ2-1; D is unresolved. The germline V gene has CDR1 SGHTS and CDR2 YDEGEE. The CDR3 runs 12 residues. V shed 5 bases and J shed 3 bases, with 6 bases lying between them. CDR3 bases: TGTGCCAGCAGAGAGTTCTACAATGAGCAGTTCTTC. Its protein product is CASREFYNEQFF.

V and J are TRBV19 and TRBJ2-5; D may be TRBD1 (5 bases). The CDR3 has 14 residues. Trimming removed 5 bases from V and 7 bases from J, with 17 bases in between. Germline V gene sequence: CDR1 LNHDA, CDR2 SQIVND (reference sequence). Here the CDR3 DNA reads TGTGCCAGTAGTTTCCGGACACCCCGGACGACCCAGTACTTC. The encoded protein is CASSFRTPRTTQYF.

In its sample, this clone was seen a few times. The chain carries TRBV28 and TRBJ1-2; tentative D call: TRBD1 (5 bases). V shed 5 bases and J shed 5 bases, with 18 bases lying between them. The CDR3 runs to 15 residues. Germline V gene sequence: CDR1 MDHEN, CDR2 SYDVKM. The CDR3 DNA follows: TGTGCCAGCAGTGACACCGACAGCGTGGGGTATGGCTACACCTTC. Its translation: CASSDTDSVGYGYTF.

The gene calls are TRBV5-1 and TRBJ2-6, with TRBD2 identical over 10 bases. The CDR3 is made up of 18 amino acids. V lost 3 bases to trimming and J lost 4 bases; unmatched junction nucleotides: 10. CDR1 and CDR2 from the germline V gene are SGHRS and YFSETQ. The CDR3 loop is CASSSGSGGAYGANVLTF. The CDR3 DNA reads TGCGCCAGCAGCTCGGGCAGCGGGGGGGCCTACGGGGCCAACGTCCTGACTTTC.

This CDR3 reads CASSVGGWGQGAAGANVLTF. The CDR3 nucleotides are TGTGCCAGCAGCGTAGGGGGATGGGGACAGGGAGCAGCTGGGGCCAACGTCCTGACTTTC. The chain joins TRBV9 to TRBJ2-6; 9 bases agree with TRBD1. This CDR3 contains 20 residues. Unmatched junction bases numbered 12, after V lost 0 bases and J lost 2 bases. Germline V gene data show CDR1 as SGDLS and CDR2 as YYNGEE. The full variable domain, in which reference TRBV9 and TRBJ2-6 provide the parts outside the CDR3, is DSGVTQTPKHLITATGQRVTLRCSPRSGDLSVYWYQQSLDQGLQFLIQYYNGEERAKGNILERFSAQQFPDLHSELNLSSLELGDSALYFCASSVGGWGQGAAGANVLTFGAGSRLTVL.

This chain uses TRBV18 with TRBJ1-2; 7 bases match TRBD1. Germline CDR1 reads KGHSH; CDR2 reads LQKENI. The junction had 2 bases not matched to a gene; V was cut back by 1 base and J by 6 bases. This CDR3 spans 13 amino acids. CDR3 region: CASSPHTGDGYTF. CDR3 in DNA: TGTGCCAGCTCACCACATACAGGGGATGGCTACACCTTC.

V usage is TRBV13 and J usage is TRBJ2-3; 7 nucleotides line up with TRBD2. J lost 1 base, V lost 5 bases, and 3 bases had no gene match. This CDR3 is built from 14 residues. Per germline, CDR1 PRHDT and CDR2 FYEKMQ (reference sequence). Written as DNA, the CDR3 is TGTGCCAGCAGCCGTCGGGGGGGCACAGATACGCAGTATTTT. The encoded protein is CASSRRGGTDTQYF.

The chain is built from TRBV4-1 and TRBJ1-2, with unresolved D. The CDR3 is 16 residues long. Trimming took 1 base from V and 5 from J, leaving 17 bases between them. CDR1 is MGHRA and CDR2 is YSYEKL in the germline V gene. The DNA of the CDR3 is TGCGCCAGCAGCCAAGGTCGGCAGACAAGTGGGTATGGCTACACCTTC. It specifies CASSQGRQTSGYGYTF.

The chain recombines TRBV7-9 with TRBJ2-5, with D possibly being TRBD1 (6 bases). Per the germline V gene, CDR1 is SEHNR and CDR2 is FQNEAQ (reference sequence). Trimming stripped 1 base from V and 5 bases from J, with 14 bases between. This CDR3 has 15 amino acids. This CDR3 reads CASSLDLGAGETQYF. The CDR3 region has the DNA TGTGCCAGCAGCTTAGACTTGGGGGCCGGGGAGACCCAGTACTTC.

The J gene is TRBJ2-5, the V gene TRBV15, with unresolved D. This CDR3 has 15 amino acids. Looked up from germline, CDR1 is LNHNV and CDR2 is YYDKDF (reference sequence). V was shortened by 5 bases and J by 5 bases, with 18 bases between the two germline ends. The CDR3 nucleotides are TGTGCCACCAGCCCTGGTCAGTCCCATTGGGAGACCCAGTACTTC. Amino acids: CATSPGQSHWETQYF. Drawing the rest from reference TRBV15 and TRBJ2-5, the complete variable domain is DAMVIQNPRYQVTQFGKPVTLSCSQTLNHNVMYWYQQKSSQAPKLLFHYYDKDFNNEADTPDNFQSRRPNTSFCFLDIRSPGLGDTAMYLCATSPGQSHWETQYFGPGTRLLVL.

J is TRBJ1-3 and V is TRBV14; tentative D call: TRBD1 (5 bases). The CDR3 length is 22 residues. V was pared by 0 bases and J by 0 bases, with 27 bases between. Germline V gives CDR1 SGHDN, CDR2 FVKESK. CDR3 region: CASSQDKRGSDGGNFSGNTIYF. The CDR3 DNA sequence: TGTGCCAGCAGCCAAGATAAGCGTGGGTCGGACGGGGGGAACTTCTCTGGAAACACCATATATTTT.

The rearrangement links TRBV2 to TRBJ1-6; D gene ambiguous. The germline V and J ends were trimmed by 6 bases and 10 bases, with 22 bases remaining between them. Per germline, CDR1 SNHLY and CDR2 FYNNEI. This CDR3 has 16 amino acids. The CDR3 here is CASSSTSRASQSPLHF. CDR3 nucleotides: TGTGCCAGCAGCTCTACGTCCCGGGCTAGCCAGTCACCCCTCCACTTT.